This TCR beta chain is from a study of T cells after yellow fever vaccination. The study, taken as a whole, reports: Abundant clonotypes from the bulk population could get into FACS-sorted repertoires as contaminants.

UMIs were added to TCR cDNA along with a universal primer site when it was made by 5'RACE template switching. From the 5' RACE reads, TCRdb called clonotypes with MiXCR, one entry per CDR3 protein. The table has hundreds of thousands of distinct CDR3 sequences, approximately 15% seen once. Notes on this clonotype: Its antigen is not known.

The sample here was PBMCs, taken on the day of the yellow fever booster vaccination. This sequence originates from a man younger than 40 who received the YFV17D yellow fever vaccine.

The CDR3 DNA reads TGTGCCAGCAGCTTAATGGGGCCCGGCTCCTACGAGCAGTACTTC. Translating it yields CASSLMGPGSYEQYF. The chain couples TRBV7-2 to TRBJ2-7; TRBD1 is a possible D gene (5 bases). From germline, CDR1 is SGHTA and CDR2 FQGNSA. V lost 2 bases, J lost 0 bases, and 11 bases lay in between. This CDR3 has 15 residues.